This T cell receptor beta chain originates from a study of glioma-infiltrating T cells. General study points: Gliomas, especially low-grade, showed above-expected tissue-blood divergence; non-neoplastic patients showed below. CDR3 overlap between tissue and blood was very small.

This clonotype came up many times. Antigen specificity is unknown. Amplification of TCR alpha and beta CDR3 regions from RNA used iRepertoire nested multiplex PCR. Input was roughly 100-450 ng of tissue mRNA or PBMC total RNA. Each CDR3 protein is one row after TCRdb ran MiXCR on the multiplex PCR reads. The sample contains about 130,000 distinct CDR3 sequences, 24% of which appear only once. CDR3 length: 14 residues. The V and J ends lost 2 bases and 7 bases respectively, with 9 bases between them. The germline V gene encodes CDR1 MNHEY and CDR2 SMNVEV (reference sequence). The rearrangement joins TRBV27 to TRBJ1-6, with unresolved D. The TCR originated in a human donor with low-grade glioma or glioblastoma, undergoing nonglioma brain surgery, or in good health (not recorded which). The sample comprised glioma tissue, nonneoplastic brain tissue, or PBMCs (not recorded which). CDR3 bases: TGTGCCAGCAGTTTAGTCAGGTGGAATTCACCCCTCCACTTT. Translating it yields CASSLVRWNSPLHF.